This T cell receptor beta chain was sequenced for a study of blood T cell repertoires in COVID-19. Study-level background: Samples of COVID-19 (acute and convalescent) were obtained from the United States, Italy and Spain. PBMCs, B-cell-depleted T cells, or T cells provided the cDNA or gDNA that made up the material.

Source study methods: Estimation of nucleated cell counts relied on the amplification of reference gene primers. Clones were sequenced by immunoSEQ multiplex PCR, and TCRdb holds only the in-frame ones, with some missing. V and J calls and clone size come straight from that table; D and trimming were deduced from the DNA. The table lists approximately 50,000 clones, 88% of them singletons. The CDR3 totals 11 residues. Germline V gene data show CDR1 as MDHEN and CDR2 as SYDVKM. The V end lost 10 bases, the J end lost 4 bases, and 10 bases lay between the germline ends. The clonotype was recovered from a human donor in a cohort sampled during active COVID-19. The specimen was peripheral blood. V usage is TRBV28 and J usage is TRBJ1-2; tentatively, D is TRBD1 (5 bases). The CDR3 bases are TGTGCCATTTCAACAGGCTATGGCTACACCTTC. Its translation is CAISTGYGYTF.